Shown below are 22 T cell receptor beta chains from a single sample sequenced in a study of T-cell memory formation after mild COVID-19. MiXCR was run by TCRdb on the 5' RACE reads, yielding one entry per CDR3 protein. The sample records over 70,000 distinct CDR3 sequences, about 12% being singletons. Sequencing input: PBMCs or a T cell subset sorted from them (not recorded which). The receptors stem from an adult woman who had mild COVID-19 (a few samples of this study predate the infection). Cell type and time point are not known.

This clonotype has ten or more counts. This chain connects TRBV4-1 to TRBJ2-5; D gene ambiguous. CDR1 is MGHRA, CDR2 YSYEKL, per germline. With 2 bases removed from V and 1 base from J, the gap between germline ends came to 8 bases. The CDR3 length is 14 residues. CDR3 loop: CASSQKDFQETQYF. CDR3 sequence (DNA): TGCGCCAGCAGCCAAAAAGACTTCCAAGAGACCCAGTACTTC.

The chain combines TRBV7-9 with TRBJ1-1, with a tentative D call TRBD1 (5 bases). The length of the CDR3 is 14 residues. V gave up 2 bases and J gave up 3 bases, with 10 bases separating them. Germline CDR1 reads SEHNR; CDR2 reads FQNEAQ (reference sequence). As DNA, the CDR3 is TGTGCCAGCAGCTTAAGGTCAGGGTACACTGAAGCTTTCTTT. It yields the protein CASSLRSGYTEAFF.

This clonotype has more than one count but fewer than ten. The chain joins TRBV4-3 to TRBJ2-7, with D maybe TRBD2 (5 bases). V was trimmed by 0 bases and J by 6 bases, leaving 12 bases between them. This CDR3 region has 14 residues. Germline CDR1 and CDR2: LGHNA and YSLEER. CDR3 nucleotides: TGCGCCAGCAGCCAAGATAGAGGGAGTGGCGAGCAGTACTTC. As protein: CASSQDRGSGEQYF.

The table lists this clonotype with many counts. V usage is TRBV6-5 and J usage is TRBJ2-1, with D hard to call. This CDR3 has 12 amino acids. V dropped 6 bases and J dropped 6 bases, with 9 bases sitting between them. CDR1 and CDR2 from the germline V gene are MNHEY and SVGAGI. CDR3 bases: TGTGCCAGCAGGCCTGGTGGCAATGAGCAGTTCTTC. The encoded protein is CASRPGGNEQFF.

V and J are TRBV7-9 and TRBJ2-1; maybe TRBD2 (5 bases). The CDR3 is 15 amino acids. Germline V gene sequence: CDR1 SEHNR, CDR2 FQNEAQ (reference sequence). The V end was cut by 3 bases, the J end by 6 bases, with 15 bases between. DNA for the CDR3: TGTGCCAGCAGCTTGGGCCGAGACTACCTCAATGAGCAGTTCTTC. This sequence encodes CASSLGRDYLNEQFF. Together with reference TRBV7-9 and TRBJ2-1, the CDR3 gives the full variable domain: DTGVSQNPRHKITKRGQNVTFRCDPISEHNRLYWYRQTLGQGPEFLTYFQNEAQLEKSRLLSDRFSAERPKGSFSTLEIQRTEQGDSAMYLCASSLGRDYLNEQFFGPGTRLTVL.

The chain joins TRBV20-1 to TRBJ2-7, with 8 bases aligning to TRBD1. The V gene end was trimmed by 2 bases and the J gene end by 2 bases; junction bases not matched to a gene: 8. Germline lookup yields CDR1 DFQATT and CDR2 SNEGSKA (reference sequence). The CDR3 loop spans 15 amino acids. This CDR3 is CSARPGQGIAYEQYF. DNA for the CDR3: TGCAGTGCTAGACCAGGACAGGGCATCGCCTACGAGCAGTACTTC.

A few counts support this clonotype. V gene TRBV7-6 combines with J gene TRBJ1-3; no clear D gene. Germline V CDR1 and CDR2: SGHVS, FNYEAQ. Trimming shortened V by 5 bases and J by 8 bases, and 10 bases separated the two germline ends. The length of the CDR3 is 12 residues. The CDR3 nucleotides read TGTGCCAGCAGCGGTCTCGGGGACACCATATATTTT. It is translated as CASSGLGDTIYF.

The chain combines TRBV10-3 with TRBJ2-7, with 8 bases that match TRBD2. Germline loops: CDR1 ENHRY, CDR2 SYGVKD. The trim removed 5 bases at V and 4 bases at J, leaving 7 bases unmatched. The CDR3 length is 14 residues. The CDR3 bases are TGTGCCATCAGTCTAGCGGGCGGAGTGTACGAGCAGTACTTC. Residues: CAISLAGGVYEQYF.

V and J are TRBV30 and TRBJ2-7, with D perhaps matching TRBD1 (5 bases). The germline V gene has CDR1 GTSNPN and CDR2 SVGIG (reference sequence). The ends were cut back, 1 base at V and 2 bases at J, with 9 bases in the middle. The CDR3 covers 13 residues. This CDR3 is CAWSGGHPYEQYF. Written as DNA, the CDR3 is TGTGCCTGGAGTGGAGGACACCCCTACGAGCAGTACTTC. Full variable domain (outside the CDR3, taken from reference TRBV30 and TRBJ2-7): SQTIHQWPATLVQPVGSPLSLECTVEGTSNPNLYWYRQAAGRGLQLLFYSVGIGQISSEVPQNLSASRPQDRQFILSSKKLLLSDSGFYLCAWSGGHPYEQYFGPGTRLTVT.

This clonotype has a handful of counts. This chain joins TRBV24-1 and TRBJ2-1; maybe TRBD2 (7 bases). V shed 8 bases and J shed 2 bases, with 12 bases lying between them. Germline CDR1 KGHDR, CDR2 SFDVKD. The CDR3 is made up of 14 amino acids. The CDR3 is CATMGGGPYNEQFF. Written as DNA, the CDR3 is TGTGCCACCATGGGGGGGGGGCCCTACAATGAGCAGTTCTTC.

The rearrangement links TRBV7-9 to TRBJ2-5; unclear D gene. The CDR3 consists of 14 residues. CDR1 and CDR2 (germline): SEHNR, FQNEAQ (reference sequence). V was clipped by 5 bases and J by 2 bases, with 12 bases between them. CDR3 in amino acids: CASSRLGQQETQYF. CDR3 nucleotide sequence: TGTGCCAGCAGCCGACTCGGGCAGCAAGAGACCCAGTACTTC.

In its sample, this clonotype was seen a few times. The chain joins TRBV4-1 to TRBJ1-6; D unresolved. This CDR3 is built from 18 residues. V gave up 0 bases and J gave up 9 bases, with 21 bases separating them. Germline V lookup: CDR1 MGHRA, CDR2 YSYEKL. In DNA form, the CDR3 reads TGCGCCAGCAGCCAAGAGCGGTCGGGGAGGGTCGAGCTTTCACCCCTCCACTTT. Residues: CASSQERSGRVELSPLHF.

Only a few counts were recorded for this clonotype. CDR3 amino acids: CASRFGNTEAFF. The CDR3 nucleotides read TGTGCCAGCAGATTTGGGAACACTGAAGCTTTCTTT. The chain recombines TRBV12-3 or TRBV12-4 with TRBJ1-1, with D uncertain. The CDR3 has 12 amino acids. The V and J ends lost 6 bases and 1 base respectively, with 6 bases between them.

This clonotype was recorded a few times. The gene calls are TRBV5-6 and TRBJ2-3; D ambiguous. With 4 bases removed from V and 6 bases from J, the gap between germline ends came to 9 bases. Germline CDR1 reads SGHDT; CDR2 reads YYEEEE. The CDR3 spans 12 residues. The CDR3 loop is CASSPAYDTQYF. The DNA of the CDR3 is TGTGCCAGCAGCCCCGCCTACGATACGCAGTATTTT.

The chain couples TRBV27 to TRBJ2-7; TRBD2 aligns across 7 bases. Germline loops: CDR1 MNHEY, CDR2 SMNVEV (reference sequence). The CDR3 contains 14 residues. Trimming removed 5 bases from V and 4 bases from J; junction bases left unmatched: 8. The CDR3 DNA follows: TGTGCCAGCAGTACCCTGGGAGGGTGGTACGAGCAGTACTTC. Its protein is CASSTLGGWYEQYF.

This clonotype has a count of ten or more. The chain joins TRBV4-2 to TRBJ2-3; D gene uncertain. The CDR3 totals 12 residues. In germline, CDR1 is LGHNA, CDR2 YNFKEQ. Between the trimmed V and J ends, which lost 1 base and 3 bases, there was a span of 2 bases. The CDR3, as DNA: TGTGCCAGCAGCCAAGTAACAGATACGCAGTATTTT. This translates into CASSQVTDTQYF.

The genes are TRBV7-8 and TRBJ1-2, with 7 bases that match TRBD1. This CDR3 spans 18 amino acids. Per the germline V gene, CDR1 is SGHVS and CDR2 is FQNEAQ. The V gene end was trimmed by 1 base and the J gene end by 2 bases; junction bases not matched to a gene: 13. CDR3 sequence: CASSLESSLTGLNYGYTF. DNA for the CDR3: TGTGCCAGCAGCTTAGAGTCCTCCTTGACAGGGCTAAACTATGGCTACACCTTC.

This rearrangement joins TRBV19 to TRBJ2-7; D ambiguous. The length of the CDR3 is 12 residues. CDR1 is LNHDA and CDR2 is SQIVND in the germline V gene (reference sequence). V gave up 4 bases and J gave up 0 bases, with 4 bases separating them. The CDR3 DNA reads as TGTGCCAGTAGTACAGGCTCCTACGAGCAGTACTTC. This gives the protein CASSTGSYEQYF.

The sample holds a few counts of this clonotype. The chain uses TRBV20-1 and TRBJ2-6; the D gene is possibly TRBD1 (6 bases). The ends were cut back, 1 base at V and 1 base at J, with 14 bases in the middle. Germline V gene lookup returns CDR1 DFQATT and CDR2 SNEGSKA (reference sequence). The CDR3 length is 17 residues. CDR3 DNA sequence: TGCAGTGCTAGAGCCTCCGGAACAGGGTCTGGGGCCAACGTCCTGACTTTC. This encodes CSARASGTGSGANVLTF.

Concerning this clonotype: A much larger clone lies one base from this, so it may be a read error. CDR3 sequence reads: CASSYSSAENGQFF. In DNA, the CDR3 is TGTGCCAGCAGTTACTCCTCCGCAGAAAATGGGCAGTTCTTC. V and J are TRBV6-5 and TRBJ2-1; D gene unclear. CDR3 length equals 14 residues. CDR1 is MNHEY and CDR2 is SVGAGI in the germline V gene.

This clonotype was seen only a few times. The chain has TRBV5-1 and TRBJ2-1, with 10 positions matching TRBD1. The CDR3 is 14 residues long. Germline values: CDR1 SGHRS, CDR2 YFSETQ. V dropped 4 bases and J dropped 8; count of bases not matched to a gene: 6. CDR3 DNA sequence: TGCGCCAGCAGCCTAGGACAGGGGGGCCATGAGCAGTTCTTC. Encoded protein: CASSLGQGGHEQFF.

The chain employs TRBV29-1 and TRBJ2-3; the D gene could be TRBD1 or TRBD2 (5 bases each). The CDR3 consists of 17 residues. CDR1 and CDR2 (germline): SQVTM, ANQGSEA. With 3 bases removed from V and 3 bases from J, the gap between germline ends came to 22 bases. CDR3 in amino acids: CSVEGAEVGDATDTQYF. CDR3 coding DNA: TGCAGCGTTGAGGGAGCGGAGGTGGGGGACGCAACAGATACGCAGTATTTT.